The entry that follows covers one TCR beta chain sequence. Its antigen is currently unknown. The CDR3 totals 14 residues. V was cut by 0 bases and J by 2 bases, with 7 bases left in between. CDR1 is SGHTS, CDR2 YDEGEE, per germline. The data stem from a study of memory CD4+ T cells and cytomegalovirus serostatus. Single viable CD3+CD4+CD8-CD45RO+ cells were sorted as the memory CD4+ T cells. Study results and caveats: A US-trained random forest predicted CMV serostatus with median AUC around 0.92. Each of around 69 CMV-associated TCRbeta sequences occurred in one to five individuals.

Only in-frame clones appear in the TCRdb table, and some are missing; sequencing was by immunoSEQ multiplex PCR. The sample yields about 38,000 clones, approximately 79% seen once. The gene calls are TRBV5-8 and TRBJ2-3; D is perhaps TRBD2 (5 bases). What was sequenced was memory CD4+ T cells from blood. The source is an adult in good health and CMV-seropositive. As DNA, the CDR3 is TGTGCCAGCAGCTTGGGACTACCCACAGATACGCAGTATTTT. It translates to CASSLGLPTDTQYF.